These 8 T cell receptor beta chains originate from one sample sequenced in a study of blood T cells in healthy people across ages. With a J-beta primer mix and a sample-barcoded 5' primer, a second PCR ran about 7 to 11 cycles. A single record per CDR3 protein comes from TCRdb applying MiXCR to the 5' RACE reads. The data show 550,000 to 650,000 distinct CDR3 sequences, about 29% seen once. This same sample was also taken into another study, of T cells of mothers and their children.

The specimen was blood. These TCRs come from a boy between 2 and 10 years old in good health.

This clonotype was observed a few times. The V and J genes are TRBV12-5 and TRBJ2-3; 8 nucleotides line up with TRBD1. The V gene end was trimmed by 2 bases and the J gene end by 6 bases; junction bases not matched to a gene: 7. Germline V CDR1 and CDR2: LGHNT, FRNRAP. This CDR3 is built from 15 residues. CDR3 sequence reads: CASGLKDRVGDTQYF. CDR3 in DNA: TGTGCTAGTGGTTTGAAGGACAGGGTTGGGGATACGCAGTATTTT.

The rearrangement uses TRBV15 and TRBJ2-7, with D unresolved. Germline V gene lookup returns CDR1 LNHNV and CDR2 YYDKDF (reference sequence). Trimming took off 0 bases at V and 1 base at J, with 10 bases between the two ends. This CDR3 comprises 15 residues. The CDR3 spells CATSRDTVFSYEQYF. In nucleotides, the CDR3 is TGTGCCACCAGCAGAGATACGGTCTTTTCCTACGAGCAGTACTTC. The variable domain in full, completed from reference TRBV15 and TRBJ2-7, reads DAMVIQNPRYQVTQFGKPVTLSCSQTLNHNVMYWYQQKSSQAPKLLFHYYDKDFNNEADTPDNFQSRRPNTSFCFLDIRSPGLGDTAMYLCATSRDTVFSYEQYFGPGTRLTVT.

The chain couples TRBV27 to TRBJ1-3; 7 bases line up with TRBD1. CDR1 is MNHEY, CDR2 SMNVEV, per germline (reference sequence). The CDR3 totals 15 residues. The V segment lost 6 bases and the J segment 0 bases; nucleotides outside the gene matches: 5. The CDR3 nucleotides read TGTGCCAGCAGCAGGACAGGCAGCTCTGGAAACACCATATATTTT. Its protein product is CASSRTGSSGNTIYF.

The J gene is TRBJ1-3, the V gene TRBV9; TRBD1 matches at 7 bases. CDR1 SGDLS and CDR2 YYNGEE come from the germline V gene. CDR3 length: 16 amino acids. The V gene end was trimmed by 0 bases and the J gene end by 4 bases; junction bases not matched to a gene: 7. CDR3 loop: CASSVAGRGIGNTIYF. The CDR3 DNA sequence: TGTGCCAGCAGCGTAGCTGGCAGGGGGATCGGAAACACCATATATTTT. Full variable domain (rest looked up from reference TRBV9 and TRBJ1-3): DSGVTQTPKHLITATGQRVTLRCSPRSGDLSVYWYQQSLDQGLQFLIQYYNGEERAKGNILERFSAQQFPDLHSELNLSSLELGDSALYFCASSVAGRGIGNTIYFGEGSWLTVV.

The chain links TRBV5-1 to TRBJ2-4, with 8 bases that match TRBD1. The V and J ends lost 4 bases and 1 base, in that order; junction bases with no gene match: 7. Germline CDR1 SGHRS, CDR2 YFSETQ. CDR3 length: 16 residues. CDR3 residues: CASSLRTGRAKNIQYF. As DNA, the CDR3 is TGCGCCAGCAGCCTACGGACAGGGAGGGCCAAAAACATTCAGTACTTC.

This clonotype was seen once. Since the CDR3 does not end with the conserved phenylalanine or tryptophan, this likely comes from a read error. V and J are TRBV12-3 or TRBV12-4 and TRBJ2-3; 11 bases fit TRBD2. This CDR3 contains 16 residues. V dropped 6 bases and J dropped 4; count of bases not matched to a gene: 9. The CDR3 loop reads CASRPYSGGAADTQYS. DNA for the CDR3: TGTGCCAGCAGACCCTATAGCGGGGGGGCGGCAGATACGCAGTATTCC.

This sequence joins TRBV9 and TRBJ2-5, with 12 bases lining up with TRBD2. CDR1 and CDR2 from the germline V gene are SGDLS and YYNGEE. V was clipped by 4 bases and J by 2 bases; unmatched bases: 6. The CDR3 has 16 amino acids. CDR3 DNA sequence: TGTGCCAGCAGCCCCCGGACTAGCGGGGTGCAAGAGACCCAGTACTTC. Translation: CASSPRTSGVQETQYF.

In its sample, this clonotype was seen a few times. The gene calls are TRBV7-2 and TRBJ2-6; 8 bases line up with TRBD1. CDR1 is SGHTA and CDR2 is FQGNSA in the germline V gene. The V gene end was trimmed by 4 bases and the J gene end by 1 base; junction bases not matched to a gene: 9. This CDR3 has 18 amino acids. The chain's CDR3 is CASSSRQGSTSGANVLTF. The CDR3 DNA follows: TGTGCCAGCAGCTCTCGACAGGGGTCCACGTCTGGGGCCAACGTCCTGACTTTC.